The 24 T cell receptor beta chains in this list originate from one sample, sequenced in a study of response to subunit inactivated influenza vaccine (dated by TCRdb to the late 2010s). The library came from RT-PCR. Sequenced using an Illumina HiSeq 2500. TCRdb reprocessed the public reads (quality trimming at Q25 with fastp, clone calling with MiXCR) and kept in-frame beta chains. CDR3 protein sequences are deduplicated, and each keeps its most common genes and DNA. The sample contains about 620,000 distinct CDR3 sequences, 12% of them found a single time. Of the sample, 10% to 13% is held by the ten largest clones. The starting material was PBMCs from blood, obtained on the day of vaccination. The receptors shown here come from a man aged 50 to 60 who received an inactivated influenza vaccine. Donor details come from another sample of the same person, matched by shared clones.

This clonotype was found a few times. The rearrangement links TRBV19 to TRBJ2-1; 8 nucleotides match TRBD1. Germline CDR1 and CDR2: LNHDA and SQIVND (reference sequence). Unmatched junction bases numbered 4, after V lost 4 bases and J lost 8 bases. This CDR3 is built from 13 residues. The CDR3 loop reads CASSSGRGHEQFF. The CDR3 DNA sequence: TGTGCCAGTAGTAGTGGCAGGGGGCATGAGCAGTTCTTC.

The rearrangement joins TRBV6-1 to TRBJ2-7, with D tentatively TRBD1 or TRBD2 (5 bases each). This CDR3 region has 17 residues. Trimming left V 5 bases short and J 7 bases short, with 27 bases between. Germline CDR1 and CDR2: MNHNS and SASEGT. The CDR3 nucleotides read TGTGCCAGCAGTCGATACCCTGGGACCCGCGCCGTGGGAGAGCAGTACTTC. Translated: CASSRYPGTRAVGEQYF.

This clonotype was picked up a small number of times. V usage is TRBV7-9 and J usage is TRBJ2-7; D is possibly TRBD1 or TRBD2 (5 bases each). V lost 6 bases to trimming and J lost 3 bases, with 12 bases between them. This CDR3 has 13 amino acids. Per the germline V gene, CDR1 is SEHNR and CDR2 is FQNEAQ (reference sequence). For the CDR3, the DNA is TGTGCCAGCAGGCCCCGGGACGGCTACGAGCAGTACTTC. Protein product: CASRPRDGYEQYF.

This clonotype was seen a handful of times. The chain recombines TRBV2 with TRBJ2-1; 7 bases match TRBD2. This CDR3 comprises 14 residues. V was pared by 0 bases and J by 8 bases, with 4 bases of the junction left unmatched. Germline values: CDR1 SNHLY, CDR2 FYNNEI. DNA for the CDR3: TGTGCCAGCAGTGAAGCGGGAGGGTGGTATGAGCAGTTCTTC. It encodes CASSEAGGWYEQFF.

This rearrangement joins TRBV20-1 to TRBJ1-2, with 10 bases that match TRBD1. The CDR3 spans 14 residues. Per germline, CDR1 DFQATT and CDR2 SNEGSKA (reference sequence). V lost 5 bases and J lost 5; bases outside the gene matches: 8. The CDR3 spells CSALTRQGAYGYTF. The CDR3 coding sequence is TGCAGTGCTCTTACGCGACAGGGGGCGTATGGCTACACCTTC.

The V call is TRBV6-1, the J call TRBJ2-3; D not certain. V lost 4 bases and J lost 0, with 5 bases in between. The CDR3 loop spans 13 amino acids. Germline V gene sequence: CDR1 MNHNS, CDR2 SASEGT. DNA for the CDR3: TGTGCCAGCAGTGTCACCAGCACAGATACGCAGTATTTT. Translated: CASSVTSTDTQYF.

This clonotype was observed a handful of times. The CDR3 sequence is CASRDSGYSPLHF. CDR3 in DNA: TGTGCCAGCAGAGATTCGGGGTATTCACCCCTCCACTTT. The chain is built from TRBV6-1 and TRBJ1-6; unclear D gene. The CDR3 is 13 residues long. With 6 bases removed from V and 8 bases from J, the gap between germline ends came to 11 bases. Per the germline V gene, CDR1 is MNHNS and CDR2 is SASEGT.

J is TRBJ1-6 and V is TRBV20-1; no reliable D call. Trimming took off 0 bases at V and 0 bases at J, with 12 bases between the two ends. The germline CDR1 and CDR2 sequences are DFQATT and SNEGSKA (reference sequence). The CDR3 has 17 residues. The CDR3 coding sequence is TGCAGTGCTAGAGATCACCGTGCCCTCTCCTATAATTCACCCCTCCACTTT. Translation: CSARDHRALSYNSPLHF.

The rearrangement links TRBV20-1 to TRBJ1-2, with a tentative D call TRBD1 (6 bases). With 5 bases removed from V and 4 bases from J, the gap between germline ends came to 14 bases. The germline CDR1 and CDR2 sequences are DFQATT and SNEGSKA (reference sequence). CDR3 length equals 13 residues. DNA of the CDR3: TGCAGTGCTGCAGTGGGGGGCGTCTATGGCTACACCTTC. Amino acids: CSAAVGGVYGYTF.

This sequence joins TRBV7-9 and TRBJ2-7, with 12 positions matching TRBD2. In germline, CDR1 is SEHNR, CDR2 FQNEAQ (reference sequence). Losses at the gene ends were 1 base for V and 3 bases for J; bases not matched to a gene: 4. CDR3 length: 16 residues. The CDR3 nucleotides are TGTGCCAGCAGCTTAGGACTAGCGGGAGAAATCTACGAGCAGTACTTC. This translates into CASSLGLAGEIYEQYF.

The rearrangement links TRBV15 to TRBJ2-7; D is undetermined. This CDR3 comprises 12 residues. The ends were cut back, 8 bases at V and 4 bases at J, with 12 bases in the middle. The germline V gene has CDR1 LNHNV and CDR2 YYDKDF (reference sequence). The CDR3 region is CATLGARYEQYF. CDR3 coding DNA: TGTGCCACCCTAGGAGCTAGGTACGAGCAGTACTTC. Full variable domain (rest looked up from reference TRBV15 and TRBJ2-7): DAMVIQNPRYQVTQFGKPVTLSCSQTLNHNVMYWYQQKSSQAPKLLFHYYDKDFNNEADTPDNFQSRRPNTSFCFLDIRSPGLGDTAMYLCATLGARYEQYFGPGTRLTVT.

The rearrangement joins TRBV5-1 to TRBJ1-1; weak D call: TRBD1 (5 bases). In germline, CDR1 is SGHRS, CDR2 YFSETQ. V dropped 0 bases and J dropped 1 base, with 16 bases sitting between them. This CDR3 contains 17 residues. The CDR3 sequence is CASSLARATSPNTEAFF. CDR3 DNA: TGCGCCAGCAGCTTGGCCAGGGCGACCAGCCCGAACACTGAAGCTTTCTTT.

V is TRBV27 and J is TRBJ2-2; weak D call: TRBD2 (7 bases). Germline V gives CDR1 MNHEY, CDR2 SMNVEV (reference sequence). The CDR3 extends over 15 amino acids. V was cut by 7 bases and J by 7 bases, with 19 bases left in between. As DNA, the CDR3 is TGTGCCAGCACTTCTGCGGGGGCCCCAGGCGGGGAGCTGTTTTTT. Encoded protein: CASTSAGAPGGELFF.

This clonotype was seen a few times. The gene calls are TRBV29-1 and TRBJ2-5, with a tentative D call TRBD1 (6 bases). Trimming cost V 4 bases and J 0 bases, with 18 bases left between them. Germline values: CDR1 SQVTM, CDR2 ANQGSEA. The CDR3 sequence is 16 residues long. The CDR3 region has the DNA TGCAGCGTTGCTCCCCCAGACAGGCCTAACCAAGAGACCCAGTACTTC. It translates to CSVAPPDRPNQETQYF.

The chain employs TRBV7-2 and TRBJ2-5; 8 bases map to TRBD2. The V gene end was trimmed by 5 bases and the J gene end by 0 bases; junction bases not matched to a gene: 8. The length of the CDR3 is 16 residues. Germline CDR1 and CDR2: SGHTA and FQGNSA. The CDR3 loop is CASSTRSGTYQETQYF. DNA for the CDR3: TGTGCCAGCAGCACACGTAGCGGGACCTACCAAGAGACCCAGTACTTC.

The chain joins TRBV24-1 to TRBJ2-2; 10 nucleotides match TRBD1. The germline V gene has CDR1 KGHDR and CDR2 SFDVKD. The CDR3 is 16 amino acids. The V segment lost 4 bases and the J segment 7 bases; nucleotides outside the gene matches: 8. CDR3 amino acids: CATSEEGQGEIGELFF. The CDR3 region has the DNA TGTGCCACCAGTGAAGAAGGACAGGGGGAAATCGGGGAGCTGTTTTTT.

The gene calls are TRBV20-1 and TRBJ2-1, with 9 bases lining up with TRBD1. The CDR3 has 15 amino acids. With V trimmed by 0 bases and J by 8 bases, 8 bases remained unmatched. Germline values: CDR1 DFQATT, CDR2 SNEGSKA (reference sequence). CDR3 sequence (DNA): TGCAGTGCTAGAGACCCGGACAGGGGCAACGATGAGCAGTTCTTC. This translates into CSARDPDRGNDEQFF.

This clonotype was observed a few times. The genes are TRBV5-1 and TRBJ2-2; D unclear. V was pared by 1 base and J by 6 bases, with 13 bases between. CDR3 length equals 15 residues. CDR1 is SGHRS, CDR2 YFSETQ, per germline. CDR3 region: CASSLNLLMAGELFF. The CDR3 DNA reads as TGCGCCAGCAGCTTGAATCTCCTTATGGCCGGGGAGCTGTTTTTT.

This clonotype was seen a few times. This chain uses TRBV6-5 with TRBJ1-1, with 7 bases identical to TRBD1. Germline V CDR1 and CDR2: MNHEY, SVGAGI. This CDR3 has 17 residues. Trimming removed 0 bases from V and 2 bases from J; junction bases left unmatched: 9. In nucleotides, the CDR3 is TGTGCCAGCAGTTACTCGTTAGGGGGCGCGGGTAACACTGAAGCTTTCTTT. This encodes CASSYSLGGAGNTEAFF.

At least ten counts were recorded for this clonotype. The CDR3 reads CASSYFGQHGGYTF. The CDR3 DNA is TGTGCCAGCAGTTACTTCGGACAGCATGGTGGCTACACCTTC. V usage is TRBV6-5 and J usage is TRBJ1-2, with a weak D call TRBD1 (6 bases). V lost 1 base and J 7 bases, leaving 13 bases between the germline ends. CDR1 is MNHEY and CDR2 is SVGAGI in the germline V gene. The CDR3 runs to 14 residues.

This clonotype was seen only a few times. The rearrangement uses TRBV20-1 and TRBJ2-7, with 10 bases lining up with TRBD2. Germline lookup yields CDR1 DFQATT and CDR2 SNEGSKA (reference sequence). The J segment lost 3 bases and the V segment lost 0 bases, leaving 5 bases of the junction unmatched. The CDR3 spans 15 residues. The CDR3 DNA sequence: TGCAGTGCTAGAGATCCCCTAGCGGGAGTCTACGAGCAGTACTTC. Protein: CSARDPLAGVYEQYF.

In its sample, this clonotype was seen many times. J is TRBJ2-1 and V is TRBV7-9, with 10 bases lining up with TRBD1. The CDR3 has 17 amino acids. CDR1 is SEHNR and CDR2 is FQNEAQ in the germline V gene (reference sequence). The V segment lost 5 bases and the J segment 5 bases; nucleotides outside the gene matches: 12. The CDR3 sequence: CASSPRDRGRRNNEQFF. The CDR3 DNA follows: TGTGCCAGCAGCCCTAGGGACAGGGGTCGCAGGAACAATGAGCAGTTCTTC.

This clonotype was detected only a few times. V and J are TRBV4-1 and TRBJ1-5, with TRBD1 matching over 9 bases. Trimming took 4 bases from V and 6 from J; bases not matched to a gene: 7. The CDR3 spans 15 residues. Per the germline V gene, CDR1 is MGHRA and CDR2 is YSYEKL. In nucleotides, the CDR3 is TGCGCCAGCAGCCCCGGGACAGGGAGTGGTCAGCCCCAGCATTTT. This sequence encodes CASSPGTGSGQPQHF.

A few counts support this clonotype. The chain recombines TRBV10-3 with TRBJ2-2; TRBD2 might be the D (7 bases). Looked up from germline, CDR1 is ENHRY and CDR2 is SYGVKD. The CDR3 loop spans 15 amino acids. Deletions cut 4 bases from V and 1 base from J, with 10 bases between. CDR3 sequence: CAISGGGRNTGELFF. The CDR3 DNA sequence: TGTGCCATCAGTGGGGGGGGCCGGAACACCGGGGAGCTGTTTTTT.